The next 10 T cell receptor beta chains were all read from a single sample in a study of blood T cell repertoires in COVID-19. Generated by immunoSEQ multiplex PCR, the TCRdb table keeps only in-frame clones and is missing some. The sample holds approximately 240,000 clones, about four fifths seen once. The source material was PBMCs or T cells enriched from blood (not recorded which). Every receptor here comes from a woman aged 35 to 49 with acute COVID-19.

The chain joins TRBV12-3 or TRBV12-4 to TRBJ1-1, with D unclear. There are 13 residues in the CDR3. V lost 8 bases and J 1 base, leaving 11 bases between the germline ends. CDR3 sequence (DNA): TGTGCCAGCCGGGAGGTAAAGAACACTGAAGCTTTCTTT. Its protein is CASREVKNTEAFF.

The count of this clone is one. The rearrangement uses TRBV2 and TRBJ2-7; 8 bases align to TRBD1. The CDR3 is 13 residues long. The ends lost 10 bases at V and 5 bases at J; junction bases unmatched: 10. The germline gives CDR1 SNHLY, CDR2 FYNNEI. The CDR3 region is CATRTGLIDEQYF. DNA for the CDR3: TGTGCCACCCGGACAGGGCTCATCGACGAGCAGTACTTC.

The V gene is TRBV11-2, the J gene TRBJ2-3; D is perhaps TRBD2 (7 bases). The CDR3 covers 15 residues. V dropped 2 bases and J dropped 3 bases, with 12 bases sitting between them. Per the germline V gene, CDR1 is SGHAT and CDR2 is FQNNGV. The CDR3 region is CASSLIGGLTDTQYF. The CDR3 region has the DNA TGTGCCAGCAGCTTAATCGGGGGGCTGACAGATACGCAGTATTTT.

The chain recombines TRBV25-1 with TRBJ2-7; 9 nucleotides match TRBD1. From germline, CDR1 is MGHDK and CDR2 SYGVNS. CDR3 size: 14 residues. V shed 6 bases and J 4 bases; nucleotides not matched to a gene: 7. The CDR3, as DNA: TGTGCCAGCAGCTCGACAGGGGGGTTTTACGAGCAGTACTTC. It is translated as CASSSTGGFYEQYF.

In this sample, this clone turned up a few times. The gene calls are TRBV7-2 and TRBJ1-1; weak D call: TRBD1 (6 bases). Per the germline V gene, CDR1 is SGHTA and CDR2 is FQGNSA. V was clipped by 5 bases and J by 3 bases, with 19 bases between them. The CDR3 length is 16 residues. The CDR3 loop reads CASSRRTGPGDTEAFF. CDR3 nucleotides: TGTGCCAGCAGCCGCCGAACAGGTCCAGGGGACACTGAAGCTTTCTTT.

The V call is TRBV5-1, the J call TRBJ2-3; the match to TRBD1 covers 12 bases. J was trimmed by 6 bases and V by 4 bases; bases with no gene match: 6. This CDR3 spans 15 amino acids. Germline V CDR1 and CDR2: SGHRS, YFSETQ. CDR3 sequence reads: CASSPPGQGADTQYF. CDR3 DNA: TGCGCCAGCAGCCCACCGGGACAGGGGGCGGATACGCAGTATTTT.

The table lists this clone with a count of one. The J gene is TRBJ1-2, the V gene TRBV15; 7 bases are a match to TRBD1. Per the germline V gene, CDR1 is LNHNV and CDR2 is YYDKDF (reference sequence). Losses at the gene ends were 5 bases for V and 7 bases for J; bases not matched to a gene: 7. The CDR3 totals 13 residues. CDR3 loop: CATSVRDRGGYTF. DNA of the CDR3: TGTGCCACCAGCGTTCGGGACAGAGGTGGCTACACCTTC.

V is TRBV7-9 and J is TRBJ2-3, with TRBD2 matching over 7 bases. Germline V gene sequence: CDR1 SEHNR, CDR2 FQNEAQ (reference sequence). V shed 5 bases, J shed 10 bases, and the junction held 6 bases outside the gene matches. The CDR3 runs to 12 residues. CDR3 region: CASSGGTTAQYF. CDR3 nucleotide sequence: TGTGCCAGCAGCGGAGGGACTACAGCGCAGTATTTT.

The rearrangement uses TRBV6-5 and TRBJ2-7, with 11 bases matching TRBD1. In germline, CDR1 is MNHEY, CDR2 SVGAGI. J lost 6 bases, V lost 2 bases, and 3 bases had no gene match. The CDR3 has 14 residues. CDR3 nucleotide sequence: TGTGCCAGCAGTTACGGACAGGGGGCCGGCGAGCAGTACTTC. Translation gives CASSYGQGAGEQYF.

The chain recombines TRBV6-1 with TRBJ1-2, with TRBD1 identical over 7 bases. The germline CDR1 and CDR2 sequences are MNHNS and SASEGT. The CDR3 runs 16 residues. The J segment lost 4 bases and the V segment lost 4 bases, leaving 12 bases of the junction unmatched. The CDR3 here is CASSAPGTAYRYGYTF. The CDR3 DNA reads as TGTGCCAGCAGTGCCCCCGGGACAGCCTATCGCTATGGCTACACCTTC.